This is a list of T cell receptor beta chains from one sample in a study of siplizumab effects on memory and regulatory T cells. The repertoire was sequenced with immunoSEQ multiplex PCR; TCRdb's copy has only in-frame clones and lacks some. The sample includes tens of thousands of clones, 88% of them seen just once. The sequenced material came from Tregs sorted from blood. These receptors came from a human donor in good health. Both conserved end residues are part of each CDR3. The D gene is left open where the match is weak. Expanded clones get a size class; other rows say once, few or many, or leave the size out.

v_gene,d_gene,j_gene,abundance,CDR3nt,CDR3aa
TRBV7-3,TRBD2,TRBJ2-2,NA,TGTGCCAGCAGCTTTATTGCGGGACTAGCATCTACCGGGGAGCTGTTTTTT,CASSFIAGLASTGELFF
TRBV13,TRBD1,TRBJ2-3,NA,TGTGCCAGCAGACCGGGACAGGGGTATACAGATACGCAGTATTTT,CASRPGQGYTDTQYF
TRBV10-2,NA,TRBJ2-5,NA,TGCGCCAGCAGTGAGGGGTTAGCAAGGGAGACCCAGTACTTC,CASSEGLARETQYF
TRBV11-3,NA,TRBJ2-4,NA,TGTGCCAGCAGTCGCGACTTCCTCGTTCAGTACTTC,CASSRDFLVQYF
TRBV30,NA,TRBJ1-1,NA,TGTGCCTGGAGTGTAAAGGGAGCGGCTTTCTTT,CAWSVKGAAFF
TRBV16,TRBD2,TRBJ2-2,once,TGTGCCAGCAGCCAATTACCTAGCGGGAGTAACACCGGGGAGCTGTTTTTT,CASSQLPSGSNTGELFF
TRBV7-8,TRBD1,TRBJ1-2,NA,TGTGCCAGCAGTCTCTCCGGGACAGGCAAAAAGGGCTACACCTTC,CASSLSGTGKKGYTF
TRBV5-5,TRBD1,TRBJ1-1,NA,TGTGCCAGCAGCTTGGCGTATCCTAACAGGGGCCGGGGCACTGAAGCTTTCTTT,CASSLAYPNRGRGTEAFF
TRBV5-1,TRBD1,TRBJ2-5,NA,TGCGCCAGCAGCTTGGTTCCGACAGGGTTACAGGAGACCCAGTACTTC,CASSLVPTGLQETQYF
TRBV7-8,TRBD2,TRBJ2-1,NA,TGTGCCAGCAGCATCCCCGTCTCCCTAGCGGGCCTCTACAATGAGCAGTTCTTC,CASSIPVSLAGLYNEQFF
TRBV10-3,TRBD2,TRBJ2-1,NA,TGTGCCACCTCTTTAGCGGGAGACAATGAGCAGTTCTTC,CATSLAGDNEQFF
TRBV6-1,TRBD1,TRBJ1-2,few,TGTGCCAGCAGGGACAGGGGGGCCCCTTATGGCTACACCTTC,CASRDRGAPYGYTF
TRBV6-1,TRBD1,TRBJ1-5,few,TGTGCCAGCAGTGCGGCGTGGACAGGCCACCGGAGGGAGGGCAATCAGCCCCAGCATTTT,CASSAAWTGHRREGNQPQHF
TRBV7-3,NA,TRBJ2-2,once,TGTGCCAGCAGCTTAAGATCAGGGTCGCGGACCGGGGAGCTGTTTTTT,CASSLRSGSRTGELFF
TRBV5-1,NA,TRBJ2-2,few,TGCGCCAGCAGCTGGGGGGCCAGGGATAACACCGGGGAGCTGTTTTTT,CASSWGARDNTGELFF
TRBV19,TRBD2,TRBJ2-1,NA,TGTGCCAGTACCCCGACTAGCGGGAGAGGTAAAAATGAGCAGTTCTTC,CASTPTSGRGKNEQFF
TRBV6-6,NA,TRBJ1-2,NA,TGTGCCAGCAGAATACGGGGGACACTCGGCTATGGCTACACCTTC,CASRIRGTLGYGYTF
TRBV5-1,TRBD2,TRBJ2-5,NA,TGTGCCAGCAGCTTGGGGCTAGCGGGAGTTCAAGAGACCCAGTACTTC,CASSLGLAGVQETQYF
TRBV9,NA,TRBJ2-3,NA,TGTGCCAGCAGCGTGTGGGACGGATGGGGGGATACGCAGTATTTT,CASSVWDGWGDTQYF
TRBV6-6,NA,TRBJ2-3,NA,TGTGCCAGCAGTTACCCCGGACCTACTGATACGCAGTATTTT,CASSYPGPTDTQYF
TRBV7-8,NA,TRBJ1-1,NA,TGTGCCAGCAGCTTAAACAGCCTGAACACTGAAGCTTTCTTT,CASSLNSLNTEAFF
TRBV4-1,NA,TRBJ1-2,NA,TGCGCCAGCAGCCAAGTGGGTCAGGCAGGTGGCTACACCTTC,CASSQVGQAGGYTF
TRBV21-1,NA,TRBJ1-1,NA,TGTGCCAGCGCGCTGATTACAGGGACTGAAGCTTTCTTT,CASALITGTEAFF